This T cell receptor (beta chain) was identified in a study of OX40 agonist ivuxolimab in advanced cancers. General study points: With doses of 0.1-3.0 mg/kg, partial responders showed among the lowest clonal expansion.

The V and J ends lost 6 bases and 3 bases respectively, with 12 bases between them. The CDR3 has 13 residues. From germline, CDR1 is MNHNS and CDR2 SASEGT. As to this clone: Its target is not known.

Assay used: immunoSEQ multiplex PCR; TCRdb lists only in-frame clones, some missing. The sample includes about 78,000 clones, 92% of them seen just once. The sequences come from CD4+ or CD8+ T cells sorted from blood, collected in a trial of the OX40 agonist ivuxolimab. V and J are TRBV6-1 and TRBJ2-7, with a tentative D call TRBD1 (7 bases). The TCR sequence derives from an adult with an advanced solid tumor such as melanoma, head and neck, liver or kidney cancer. The CDR3 region is CASRGGTVYEQYF. CDR3 DNA: TGTGCCAGCAGGGGCGGGACAGTCTACGAGCAGTACTTC.